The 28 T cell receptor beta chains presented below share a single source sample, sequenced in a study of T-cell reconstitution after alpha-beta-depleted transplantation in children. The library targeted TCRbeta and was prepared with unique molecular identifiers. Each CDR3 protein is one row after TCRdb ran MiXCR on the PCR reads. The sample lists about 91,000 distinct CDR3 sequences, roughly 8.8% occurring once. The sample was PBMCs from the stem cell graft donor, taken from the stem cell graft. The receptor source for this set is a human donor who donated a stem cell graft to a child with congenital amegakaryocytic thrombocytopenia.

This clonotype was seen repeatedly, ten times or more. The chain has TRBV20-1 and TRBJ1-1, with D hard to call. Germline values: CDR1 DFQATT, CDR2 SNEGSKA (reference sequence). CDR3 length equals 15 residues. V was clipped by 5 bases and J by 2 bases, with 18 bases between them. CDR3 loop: CSAGLVLGKNTEAFF. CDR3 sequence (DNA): TGCAGTGCTGGCCTGGTGTTGGGGAAAAACACTGAAGCTTTCTTT.

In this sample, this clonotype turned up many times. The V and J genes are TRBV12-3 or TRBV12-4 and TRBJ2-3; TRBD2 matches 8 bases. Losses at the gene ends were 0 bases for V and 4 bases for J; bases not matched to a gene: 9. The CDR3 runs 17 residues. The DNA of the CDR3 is TGTGCCAGCAGTTTAGCCGGGGGACTAGTCGTAGCAGATACGCAGTATTTT. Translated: CASSLAGGLVVADTQYF.

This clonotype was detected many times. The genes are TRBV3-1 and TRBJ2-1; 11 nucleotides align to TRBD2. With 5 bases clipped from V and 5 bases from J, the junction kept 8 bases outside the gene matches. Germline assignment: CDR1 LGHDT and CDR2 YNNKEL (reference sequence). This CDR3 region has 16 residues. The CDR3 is CASSATSGGQNNEQFF. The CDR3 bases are TGTGCCAGCAGCGCAACTAGCGGGGGCCAGAACAATGAGCAGTTCTTC.

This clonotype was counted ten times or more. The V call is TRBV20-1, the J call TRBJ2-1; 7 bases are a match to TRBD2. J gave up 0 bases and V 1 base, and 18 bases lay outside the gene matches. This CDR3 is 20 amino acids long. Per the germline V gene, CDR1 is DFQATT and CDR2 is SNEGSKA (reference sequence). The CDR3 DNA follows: TGCAGTGCTAGAGCTTACTACTTACGAGCGGGGACGAGCTCCTACAATGAGCAGTTCTTC. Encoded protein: CSARAYYLRAGTSSYNEQFF.

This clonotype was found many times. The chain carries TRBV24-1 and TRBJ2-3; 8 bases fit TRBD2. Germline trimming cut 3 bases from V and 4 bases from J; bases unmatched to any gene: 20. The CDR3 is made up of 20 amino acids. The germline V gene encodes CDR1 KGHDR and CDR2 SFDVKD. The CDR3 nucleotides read TGTGCCACCAGTGATCCCCAGTCTAGAGGCAGCGGGAGTCGCGCAGATACGCAGTATTTT. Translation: CATSDPQSRGSGSRADTQYF.

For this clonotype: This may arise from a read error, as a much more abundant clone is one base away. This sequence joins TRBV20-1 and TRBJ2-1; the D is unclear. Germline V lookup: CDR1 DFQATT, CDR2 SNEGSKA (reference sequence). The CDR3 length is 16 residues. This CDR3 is CSARASELSTYNDQFF. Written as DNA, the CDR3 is TGCAGTGCTAGGGCCTCCGAATTATCAACTTACAATGATCAGTTCTTC.

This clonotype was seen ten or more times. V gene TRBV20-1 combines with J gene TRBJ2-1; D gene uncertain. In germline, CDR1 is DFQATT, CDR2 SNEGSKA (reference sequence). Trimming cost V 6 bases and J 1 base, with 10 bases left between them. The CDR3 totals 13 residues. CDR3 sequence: CSAIGDSYNEQFF. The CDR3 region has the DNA TGCAGTGCCATTGGGGATTCCTACAATGAGCAGTTCTTC.

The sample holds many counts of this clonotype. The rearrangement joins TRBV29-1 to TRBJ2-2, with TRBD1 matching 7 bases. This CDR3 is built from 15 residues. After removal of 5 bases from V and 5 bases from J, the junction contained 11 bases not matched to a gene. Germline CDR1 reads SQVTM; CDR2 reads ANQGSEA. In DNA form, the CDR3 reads TGCAGCGTTAGCGTATTGGGGACAGAAACCGGGGAGCTGTTTTTT. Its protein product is CSVSVLGTETGELFF.

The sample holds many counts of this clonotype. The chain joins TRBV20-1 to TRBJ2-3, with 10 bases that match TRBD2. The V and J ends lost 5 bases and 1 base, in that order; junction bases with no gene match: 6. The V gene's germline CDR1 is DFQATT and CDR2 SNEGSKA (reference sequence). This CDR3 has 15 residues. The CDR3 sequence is CSAQPSGGGTDTQYF. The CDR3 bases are TGCAGTGCTCAACCGAGCGGGGGGGGCACAGATACGCAGTATTTT.

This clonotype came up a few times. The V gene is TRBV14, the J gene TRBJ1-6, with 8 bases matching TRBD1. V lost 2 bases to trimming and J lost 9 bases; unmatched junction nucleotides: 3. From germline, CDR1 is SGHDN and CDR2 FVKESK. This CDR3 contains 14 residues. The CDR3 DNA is TGTGCCAGCAGCCAATATACAGGGGGTTCACCCCTCCACTTT. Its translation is CASSQYTGGSPLHF.

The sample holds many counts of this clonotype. The CDR3 sequence: CASSQEQGEAFF. CDR3 nucleotides: TGTGCCAGCAGCCAAGAACAGGGTGAAGCTTTCTTT. V and J are TRBV3-1 and TRBJ1-1, with a possible D match to TRBD1 (6 bases). Germline CDR1 reads LGHDT; CDR2 reads YNNKEL (reference sequence). This CDR3 contains 12 residues. The V and J ends lost 0 bases and 7 bases respectively, with 6 bases between them.

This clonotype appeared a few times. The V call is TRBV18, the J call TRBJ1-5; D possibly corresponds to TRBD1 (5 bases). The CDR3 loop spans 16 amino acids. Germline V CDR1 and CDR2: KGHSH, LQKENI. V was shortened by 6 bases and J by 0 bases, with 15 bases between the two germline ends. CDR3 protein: CASSTNPGNSNQPQHF. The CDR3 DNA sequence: TGTGCCAGCTCCACCAACCCAGGGAATAGCAATCAGCCCCAGCATTTT.

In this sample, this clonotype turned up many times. The CDR3 region has the DNA TGCGCCAGCAGCCTGACCGGGGCTTTCTACGAGCAGTACTTC. Translated, it gives CASSLTGAFYEQYF. The chain joins TRBV5-1 to TRBJ2-7, with D perhaps matching TRBD1 or TRBD2 (5 bases each). Germline CDR1 reads SGHRS; CDR2 reads YFSETQ. Trimming stripped 4 bases from V and 3 bases from J, with 14 bases between. This CDR3 has 14 residues. Complete variable domain (other parts from reference TRBV5-1 and TRBJ2-7): KAGVTQTPRYLIKTRGQQVTLSCSPISGHRSVSWYQQTPGQGLQFLFEYFSETQRNKGNFPGRFSGRQFSNSRSEMNVSTLELGDSALYLCASSLTGAFYEQYFGPGTRLTVT.

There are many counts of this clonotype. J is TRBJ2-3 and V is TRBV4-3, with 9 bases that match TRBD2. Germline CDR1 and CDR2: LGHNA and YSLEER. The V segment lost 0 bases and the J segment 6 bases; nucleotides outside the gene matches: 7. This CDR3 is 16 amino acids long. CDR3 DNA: TGCGCCAGCAGCCAAGATTCTAGCGGGAATTGGGATACGCAGTATTTT. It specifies CASSQDSSGNWDTQYF.

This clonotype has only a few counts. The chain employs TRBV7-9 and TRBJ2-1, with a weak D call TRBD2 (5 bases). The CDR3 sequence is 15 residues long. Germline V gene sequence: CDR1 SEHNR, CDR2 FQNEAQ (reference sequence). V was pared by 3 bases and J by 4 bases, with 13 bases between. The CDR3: CASSLGSVGYNEQFF. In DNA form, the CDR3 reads TGTGCCAGCAGCTTGGGTAGCGTCGGGTACAATGAGCAGTTCTTC.

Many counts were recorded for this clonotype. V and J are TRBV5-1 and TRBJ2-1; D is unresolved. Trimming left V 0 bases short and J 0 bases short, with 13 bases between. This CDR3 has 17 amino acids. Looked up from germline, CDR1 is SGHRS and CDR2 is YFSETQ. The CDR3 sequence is CASSLEWRVSSYNEQFF. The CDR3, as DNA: TGCGCCAGCAGCTTGGAGTGGCGTGTAAGCTCCTACAATGAGCAGTTCTTC.

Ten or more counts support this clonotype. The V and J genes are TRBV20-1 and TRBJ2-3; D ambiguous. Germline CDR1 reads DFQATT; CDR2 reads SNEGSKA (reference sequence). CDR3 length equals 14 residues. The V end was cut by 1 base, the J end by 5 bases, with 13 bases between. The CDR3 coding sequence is TGCAGTGCTAGAGGGGCTCTTACGGGAGATACGCAGTATTTT. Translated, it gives CSARGALTGDTQYF.

CDR3 region: CSAGATSGGRYGNEQFF. As DNA, the CDR3 is TGCAGTGCTGGGGCGACTAGCGGGGGCCGTTATGGGAATGAGCAGTTCTTC. The J gene is TRBJ2-1, the V gene TRBV20-1; the match to TRBD2 covers 12 bases. The CDR3 spans 17 residues. V lost 5 bases to trimming and J lost 7 bases; unmatched junction nucleotides: 15. In germline, CDR1 is DFQATT, CDR2 SNEGSKA (reference sequence).

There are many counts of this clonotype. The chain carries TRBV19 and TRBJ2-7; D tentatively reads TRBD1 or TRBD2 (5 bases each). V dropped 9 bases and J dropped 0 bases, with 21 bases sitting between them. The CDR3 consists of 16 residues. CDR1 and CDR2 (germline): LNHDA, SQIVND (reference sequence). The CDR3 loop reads CASSPTGTYSSYEQYF. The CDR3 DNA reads TGTGCCAGCAGTCCCACGGGGACCTACAGCTCCTACGAGCAGTACTTC.

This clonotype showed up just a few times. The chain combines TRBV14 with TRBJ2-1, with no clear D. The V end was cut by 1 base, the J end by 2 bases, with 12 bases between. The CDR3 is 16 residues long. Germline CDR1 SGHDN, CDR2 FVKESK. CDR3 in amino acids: CASSQASRLAYNEQFF. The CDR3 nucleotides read TGTGCCAGCAGCCAAGCCTCCAGGCTAGCCTACAATGAGCAGTTCTTC.

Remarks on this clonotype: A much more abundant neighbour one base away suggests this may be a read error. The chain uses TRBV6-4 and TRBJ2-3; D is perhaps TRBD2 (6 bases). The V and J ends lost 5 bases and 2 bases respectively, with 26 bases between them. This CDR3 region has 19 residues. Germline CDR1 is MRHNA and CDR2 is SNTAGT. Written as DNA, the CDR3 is TGTGCCAGCAGTCCTCGAGGGGCCGCACTAGCCTTTTACACAGATACGCAGTATTTT. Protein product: CASSPRGAALAFYTDTQYF.

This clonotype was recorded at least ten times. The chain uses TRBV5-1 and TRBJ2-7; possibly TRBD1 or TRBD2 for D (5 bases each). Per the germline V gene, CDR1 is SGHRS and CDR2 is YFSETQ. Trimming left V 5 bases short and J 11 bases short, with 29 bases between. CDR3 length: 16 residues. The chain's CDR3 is CASRGDGTIGTGNEYF. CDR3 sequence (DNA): TGCGCCAGCAGGGGGGACGGAACTATCGGCACCGGGAATGAGTACTTC.

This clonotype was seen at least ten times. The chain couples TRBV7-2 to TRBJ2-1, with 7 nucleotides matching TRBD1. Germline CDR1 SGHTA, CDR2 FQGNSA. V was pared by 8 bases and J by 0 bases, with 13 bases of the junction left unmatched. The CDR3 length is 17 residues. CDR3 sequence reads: CASETGQVGPSYNEQFF. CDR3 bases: TGTGCCAGCGAAACTGGACAGGTAGGACCCTCCTACAATGAGCAGTTCTTC.

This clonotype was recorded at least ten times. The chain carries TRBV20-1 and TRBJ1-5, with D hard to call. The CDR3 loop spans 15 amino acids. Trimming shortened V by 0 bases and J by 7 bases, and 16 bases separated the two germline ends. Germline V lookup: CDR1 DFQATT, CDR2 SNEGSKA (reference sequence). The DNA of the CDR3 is TGCAGTGCTAGAGATTCCGGGAGGTCCCGGCAGCCCCAGCATTTT. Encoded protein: CSARDSGRSRQPQHF.

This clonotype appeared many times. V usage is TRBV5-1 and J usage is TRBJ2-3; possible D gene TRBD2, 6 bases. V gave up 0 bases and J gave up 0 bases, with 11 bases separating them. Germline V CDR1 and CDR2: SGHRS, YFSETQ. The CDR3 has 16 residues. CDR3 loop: CASSLDSGGSTDTQYF. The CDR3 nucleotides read TGCGCCAGCAGCTTGGACAGCGGAGGGAGCACAGATACGCAGTATTTT.

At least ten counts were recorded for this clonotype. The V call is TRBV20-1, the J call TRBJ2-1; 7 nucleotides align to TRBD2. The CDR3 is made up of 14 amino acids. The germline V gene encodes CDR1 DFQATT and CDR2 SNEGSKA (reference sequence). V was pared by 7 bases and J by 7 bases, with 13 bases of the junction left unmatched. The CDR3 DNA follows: TGCAGTGGCCGGGGGAGGGCCACTTCTAATGAGCAGTTCTTC. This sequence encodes CSGRGRATSNEQFF.

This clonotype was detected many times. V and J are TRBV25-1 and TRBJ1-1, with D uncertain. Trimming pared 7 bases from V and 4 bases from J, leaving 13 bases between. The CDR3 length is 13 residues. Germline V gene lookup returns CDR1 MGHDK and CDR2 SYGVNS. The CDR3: CASMSGLGTEAFF. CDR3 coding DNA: TGTGCCAGCATGTCCGGGTTGGGCACTGAAGCTTTCTTT. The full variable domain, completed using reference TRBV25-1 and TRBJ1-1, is EADIYQTPRYLVIGTGKKITLECSQTMGHDKMYWYQQDPGMELHLIHYSYGVNSTEKGDLSSESTVSRIRTEHFPLTLESARPSHTSQYLCASMSGLGTEAFFGQGTRLTVV.

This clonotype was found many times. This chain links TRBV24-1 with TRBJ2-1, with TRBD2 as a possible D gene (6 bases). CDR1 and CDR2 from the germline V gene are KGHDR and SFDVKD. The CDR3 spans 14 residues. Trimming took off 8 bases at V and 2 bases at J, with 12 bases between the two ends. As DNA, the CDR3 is TGTGCCACCAATCAGGGCGGGACCTACAATGAGCAGTTCTTC. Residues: CATNQGGTYNEQFF.